These T cell receptor beta chains were read from a single sample in a study of T cell responses to AZD1222 COVID-19 vaccine. Some clones are missing from TCRdb's copy, which holds only in-frame ones; the method was immunoSEQ multiplex PCR. The sample includes approximately 94,000 clones, approximately 90% of them seen just once. Sequenced material: peripheral blood, taken on day 0 of AZD1222 vaccination. Source of these receptors: an adult in good health. Both conserved end residues are part of each CDR3. A D gene is named only where the DNA matches it firmly. Clone size is stated in some rows and not others, as once, few, many or a class when expanded.

size,J,D,V,CDR3,DNA
.,TRBJ2-1,TRBD2,TRBV4-1,CASSLLGGGHNEQFF,TGCGCCAGCAGCCTCCTTGGCGGGGGACACAATGAGCAGTTCTTC
.,TRBJ1-6,.,TRBV13,CASSPAGAGDNSPLHF,TGTGCCAGCAGCCCCGCCGGGGCAGGAGATAATTCACCCCTCCACTTT
.,TRBJ2-3,TRBD2,TRBV28,CASPWTSGSLNTVTDTQYF,TGTGCCAGCCCTTGGACTAGCGGGAGTTTGAATACAGTCACAGATACGCAGTATTTT
.,TRBJ2-1,TRBD2,TRBV2,CASSAGVGGYSYNEQFF,TGTGCCAGCAGCGCAGGTGTGGGGGGGTACTCCTACAATGAGCAGTTCTTC
.,TRBJ2-2,.,TRBV6-5,CASSLFPGTGGELFF,TGTGCCAGCAGTCTGTTCCCCGGGACTGGCGGGGAGCTGTTTTTT
.,TRBJ2-1,.,TRBV5-5,CASSLLISSYNEQFF,TGTGCCAGCAGCTTGCTAATAAGCTCCTACAATGAGCAGTTCTTC
.,TRBJ1-2,TRBD1,TRBV9,CASSVAETGTFYGYTF,TGTGCCAGCAGCGTAGCCGAGACAGGGACTTTCTATGGCTACACCTTC
.,TRBJ2-7,.,TRBV27,CASSLGAGYEQYF,TGTGCCAGCAGTCTGGGCGCGGGGTACGAGCAGTACTTC
.,TRBJ1-4,.,TRBV24-1,CATSQGNEKLFF,TGTGCCACCAGCCAGGGGAATGAAAAACTGTTTTTT
.,TRBJ2-7,TRBD1,TRBV24-1,CATSDLQVAWDRTSEQYF,TGTGCCACCAGTGATTTGCAAGTAGCGTGGGACAGGACCTCCGAGCAGTACTTC
few,TRBJ1-5,TRBD1,TRBV6-1,CASSGTGTGLNQPQHF,TGTGCCAGCAGTGGCACCGGGACAGGTCTTAATCAGCCCCAGCATTTT
.,TRBJ2-5,TRBD2,TRBV6-1,CASSEDGSSGRETQYF,TGTGCCAGCAGTGAAGACGGTTCTAGCGGACGGGAGACCCAGTACTTC
.,TRBJ2-1,.,TRBV12-3/TRBV12-4,CASSLSRYNEQFF,TGTGCCAGCAGTTTAAGTAGGTACAATGAGCAGTTCTTC
few,TRBJ2-7,.,TRBV7-9,CASSLEIYGGYYEQYF,TGTGCCAGCAGCTTAGAAATTTACGGGGGATACTACGAGCAGTACTTC
.,TRBJ2-1,TRBD2,TRBV3-1/TRBV3-2,CASSQEGEGSSYNEQFF,TGTGCCAGCAGCCAAGAGGGGGAGGGGAGCTCCTACAATGAGCAGTTCTTC
.,TRBJ2-3,TRBD2,TRBV5-6,CASSTSSGSRDTQYF,TGTGCCAGCAGCACTTCTAGCGGGAGCAGAGATACGCAGTATTTT
.,TRBJ1-5,.,TRBV6-2/TRBV6-3,CASTPAGGPSLSQPQHF,TGTGCCAGCACCCCAGCGGGGGGGCCCAGTCTTAGTCAGCCCCAGCATTTT
.,TRBJ1-4,.,TRBV27,CASTTPQAANEKLFF,TGTGCCAGCACCACCCCCCAGGCAGCTAATGAAAAACTGTTTTTT
.,TRBJ1-5,.,TRBV28,CASSSPGGNQPQHF,TGTGCCAGCAGTTCCCCCGGTGGCAATCAGCCCCAGCATTTT
.,TRBJ1-1,.,TRBV18,CASSPGQNTEAFF,TGTGCCAGCTCACCGGGACAGAACACTGAAGCTTTCTTT
.,TRBJ2-1,.,TRBV24-1,CATTDSNNEQFF,TGTGCCACCACCGATTCGAACAATGAGCAGTTCTTC
.,TRBJ2-2,TRBD2,TRBV9,CASSVAFSGRAPGELFF,TGTGCCAGCAGCGTAGCTTTTAGCGGGAGGGCCCCCGGGGAGCTGTTTTTT
few,TRBJ2-3,TRBD2,TRBV4-2,CASSQATPSGRAQDTQYF,TGTGCCAGCAGCCAAGCGACCCCTAGCGGGAGGGCCCAAGATACGCAGTATTTT
.,TRBJ1-3,.,TRBV30,CAWSVRGGNTIYF,TGTGCCTGGAGTGTACGTGGGGGAAACACCATATATTTT
.,TRBJ1-6,TRBD1,TRBV6-4,CASRDRGDSPLHF,TGTGCCAGCAGGGACAGGGGTGATTCACCCCTCCACTTT
.,TRBJ2-6,TRBD1,TRBV9,CASRTGSAVSGANVLTF,TGTGCCAGCCGGACAGGGTCTGCGGTCTCTGGGGCCAACGTCCTGACTTTC
.,TRBJ2-7,.,TRBV27,CASSLSPQGVEQYF,TGTGCCAGCAGTTTATCCCCACAGGGAGTCGAGCAGTACTTC
.,TRBJ2-5,.,TRBV27,CASSYSSRGAQETQYF,TGTGCCAGCAGTTATTCCTCCCGCGGGGCCCAAGAGACCCAGTACTTC
.,TRBJ1-5,.,TRBV28,CASTGGDQPQHF,TGTGCCAGCACCGGGGGGGATCAGCCCCAGCATTTT
.,TRBJ2-7,TRBD2,TRBV10-2,CACRLAGGGEQYF,TGCGCCTGTCGACTAGCGGGAGGGGGTGAGCAGTACTTC
.,TRBJ2-1,.,TRBV18,CASSPGLPSSYNEQFF,TGTGCCAGCTCACCAGGGCTACCCAGCTCCTACAATGAGCAGTTCTTC
.,TRBJ1-1,.,TRBV5-1,CASSLGGTGLNTEAFF,TGCGCCAGCAGCTTGGGAGGGACGGGCTTGAACACTGAAGCTTTCTTT
.,TRBJ2-5,.,TRBV5-1,CASSSLPGVQETQYF,TGCGCCAGCAGCTCGTTACCGGGAGTGCAAGAGACCCAGTACTTC
.,TRBJ2-3,.,TRBV6-2/TRBV6-3,CASSYSSAPSTDTQYF,TGTGCCAGCAGTTACTCAAGCGCCCCAAGCACAGATACGCAGTATTTT
.,TRBJ1-4,.,TRBV4-1,CASSQSPVEKLFF,TGCGCCAGCAGCCAATCCCCTGTTGAAAAACTGTTTTTT
.,TRBJ2-7,.,TRBV29-1,CSVEDRHHYEQYF,TGCAGCGTCGAGGACCGCCATCACTACGAGCAGTACTTC
.,TRBJ1-4,.,TRBV7-8,CASSLGESVTNEKLFF,TGTGCCAGCAGCTTAGGGGAATCAGTCACTAATGAAAAACTGTTTTTT
.,TRBJ2-2,TRBD2,TRBV6-4,CASSDLAGGSTGELFF,TGTGCCAGCAGTGACTTAGCGGGAGGCTCCACCGGGGAGCTGTTTTTT
.,TRBJ2-1,.,TRBV7-2,CASSKLGLLNEQFF,TGTGCCAGCAGCAAACTTGGACTCCTCAATGAGCAGTTCTTC
.,TRBJ2-3,TRBD2,TRBV6-2/TRBV6-3,CASSGRTDTQYF,TGTGCCAGTAGCGGGAGGACAGATACGCAGTATTTT
once,TRBJ1-4,TRBD1,TRBV28,CASSFWGQGNEKLFF,TGTGCCAGCAGTTTCTGGGGACAGGGGAATGAAAAACTGTTTTTT
.,TRBJ2-1,TRBD1,TRBV7-6,CASSDRDRLVNEQFF,TGTGCCAGCAGCGACCGGGACAGGCTCGTAAATGAGCAGTTCTTC
.,TRBJ1-2,TRBD1,TRBV7-6,CASSFPGRTGRTLLYGYTF,TGTGCCAGCAGCTTCCCCGGTCGGACAGGGAGGACTCTACTCTATGGCTACACCTTC
few,TRBJ2-7,.,TRBV5-1,CASSFTSGTASLSYEQYF,TGCGCCAGCAGCTTTACGTCCGGGACGGCCTCCCTCTCCTACGAGCAGTACTTC
.,TRBJ2-3,.,TRBV5-6,CASSLGEDGWSRDTQYF,TGTGCCAGCAGCTTGGGAGAAGATGGGTGGTCCAGGGATACGCAGTATTTT
.,TRBJ2-5,TRBD2,TRBV4-3,CASSQDGPAGTDETQYF,TGCGCCAGCAGCCAAGATGGTCCAGCGGGAACGGACGAGACCCAGTACTTC
.,TRBJ2-1,.,TRBV7-9,CASSPRDRPYNEQFF,TGTGCCAGCAGCCCGCGGGACAGACCTTACAATGAGCAGTTCTTC
.,TRBJ2-1,.,TRBV2,CATRTDSNEQFF,TGTGCCACCCGGACAGACAGCAATGAGCAGTTCTTC
.,TRBJ2-3,TRBD2,TRBV7-3,CASSLTYLTSGTCTDTQYF,TGTGCCAGCAGCTTAACCTACCTGACTAGCGGGACTTGCACAGATACGCAGTATTTT
.,TRBJ1-2,.,TRBV10-3,CAIKDPVGPYGYTF,TGTGCCATCAAAGACCCTGTGGGACCTTATGGCTACACCTTC
.,TRBJ2-1,TRBD2,TRBV27,CASSNVGGSSYNEQFF,TGTGCCAGCAGCAACGTCGGCGGGAGCTCCTACAATGAGCAGTTCTTC
.,TRBJ1-5,.,TRBV19,CASSTTVNQPQHF,TGTGCCAGTAGTACGACAGTGAATCAGCCCCAGCATTTT